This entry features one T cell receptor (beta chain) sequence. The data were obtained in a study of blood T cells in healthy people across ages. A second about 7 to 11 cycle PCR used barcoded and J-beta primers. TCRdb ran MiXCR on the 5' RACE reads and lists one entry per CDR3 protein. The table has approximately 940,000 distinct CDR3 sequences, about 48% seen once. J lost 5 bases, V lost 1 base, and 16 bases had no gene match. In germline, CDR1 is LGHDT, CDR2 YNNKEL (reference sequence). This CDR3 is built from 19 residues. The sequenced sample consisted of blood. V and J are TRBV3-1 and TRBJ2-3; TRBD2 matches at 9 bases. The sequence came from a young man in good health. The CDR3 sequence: CASSQGVRRGGRGIDTQYF. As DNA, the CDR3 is TGTGCCAGCAGCCAAGGAGTTCGGCGGGGGGGTCGAGGGATAGATACGCAGTATTTT.